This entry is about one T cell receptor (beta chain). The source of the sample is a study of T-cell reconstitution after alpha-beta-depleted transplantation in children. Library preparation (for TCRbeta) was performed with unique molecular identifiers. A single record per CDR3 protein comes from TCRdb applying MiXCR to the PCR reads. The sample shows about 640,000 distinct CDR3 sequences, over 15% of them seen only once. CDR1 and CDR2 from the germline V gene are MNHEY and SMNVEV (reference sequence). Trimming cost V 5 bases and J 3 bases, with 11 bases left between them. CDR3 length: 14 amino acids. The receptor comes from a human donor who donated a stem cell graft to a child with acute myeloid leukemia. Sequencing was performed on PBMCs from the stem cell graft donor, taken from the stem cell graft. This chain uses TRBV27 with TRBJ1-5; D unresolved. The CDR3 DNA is TGTGCCAGCAGTACTAGACGTAACAATCAGCCCCAGCATTTT. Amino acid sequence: CASSTRRNNQPQHF.